These 11 T cell receptor beta chains share one sample of origin, sequenced in a study of regulatory T cells in long-lasting Graves disease. Libraries of TCR beta came from iRepertoire HTBI primers plus Arm-PCR of CDR3 regions. Using its own MiXCR run on the multiplex PCR reads, TCRdb lists one record per CDR3 protein. The sample has approximately 480,000 distinct CDR3 sequences, 15% to 20% seen once; the top ten hold 12%. Documented time point: newly diagnosed GD, antithyroid drugs for less than 3 months. PBMC-derived RNA was used for the TCR library. These same data were also listed under a study on T cells in Graves' hyperthyroidism and ophthalmopathy.

The sequencing used peripheral blood mononuclear cells (PBMCs), collected at new diagnosis, from a patient treated with antithyroid drugs. The origin of the receptors is a middle-aged man with Graves disease.

The J gene is TRBJ1-6, the V gene TRBV4-1; the D gene is possibly TRBD1 (6 bases). Deletions cut 0 bases from V and 11 bases from J, with 14 bases between. The CDR3 is 15 amino acids. In germline, CDR1 is MGHRA, CDR2 YSYEKL. The CDR3: CASSQERTVKAPLHF. The CDR3 bases are TGCGCCAGCAGCCAAGAAAGGACAGTGAAGGCACCCCTCCACTTT.

This clonotype was detected ten times or more. The chain joins TRBV20-1 to TRBJ2-3; 8 bases match TRBD2. The CDR3 is 14 residues long. Germline V gives CDR1 DFQATT, CDR2 SNEGSKA (reference sequence). Trimming took 3 bases from V and 3 from J; bases not matched to a gene: 5. In DNA, the CDR3 is TGCAGTGCTAGCGGGAGGGGGTATACAGATACGCAGTATTTT. It specifies CSASGRGYTDTQYF.

The chain links TRBV29-1 to TRBJ2-1, with TRBD1 identical over 7 bases. CDR3 length: 15 residues. Unmatched junction bases numbered 8, after V lost 3 bases and J lost 3 bases. Germline V gene data show CDR1 as SQVTM and CDR2 as ANQGSEA. The CDR3 region is CSVEVGGAVYNEQFF. DNA for the CDR3: TGCAGCGTTGAGGTAGGGGGCGCAGTCTACAATGAGCAGTTCTTC.

This clonotype turned up a few times. The chain recombines TRBV18 with TRBJ2-1; TRBD2 agrees at 14 bases. Trimming took 6 bases from V and 7 from J; bases not matched to a gene: 5. Germline-derived CDR1 and CDR2 are KGHSH and LQKENI. This CDR3 contains 15 residues. For the CDR3, the DNA is TGTGCCAGCTCGGGGACTAGCGGGAGATTGAATGAGCAGTTCTTC. It is translated as CASSGTSGRLNEQFF.

This clonotype was observed a few times. The rearrangement joins TRBV12-3 or TRBV12-4 to TRBJ2-7, with D unresolved. Trimming removed 6 bases at V and 2 bases at J, with 14 bases between. CDR3 length: 14 residues. The CDR3 protein is CASSRAGRPYEQYF. The DNA of the CDR3 is TGTGCCAGCAGCCGAGCTGGCCGCCCCTACGAGCAGTACTTC.

The sample holds many counts of this clonotype. The chain uses TRBV2 and TRBJ1-5, with D possibly TRBD1 on 6 matching bases. The germline V and J ends were trimmed by 1 base and 7 bases, with 11 bases remaining between them. The CDR3 covers 14 residues. Germline V gene lookup returns CDR1 SNHLY and CDR2 FYNNEI. CDR3 nucleotides: TGTGCCAGCAGTGAAGGAGGGGGGGGACAGCCCCAGCATTTT. Translating it yields CASSEGGGGQPQHF.

In regard to this clonotype: A clone one base away is much larger, so this may be a read error. The chain uses TRBV7-8 and TRBJ2-1, with 8 positions matching TRBD2. The CDR3 is 18 residues long. Germline V gene sequence: CDR1 SGHVS, CDR2 FQNEAQ. The CDR3 is CAGSIPFFGGRIYNEQFF. CDR3 in DNA: TGTGCCGGCAGCATCCCTTTCTTTGGCGGGAGGATTTACAATGAGCAGTTCTTC. Full variable domain (missing parts from reference TRBV7-8 and TRBJ2-1): GAGVSQSPRYKVAKRGQDVALRCDPISGHVSLFWYQQALGQGPEFLTYFQNEAQLDKSGLPSDRFFAERPEGSVSTLKIQRTQQEDSAVYLCAGSIPFFGGRIYNEQFFGPGTRLTVL.

This clonotype was recorded at least ten times. The V and J genes are TRBV14 and TRBJ2-7; D perhaps matches TRBD1 (6 bases). This CDR3 is built from 15 residues. V was shortened by 2 bases and J by 4 bases, with 15 bases between the two germline ends. Germline V CDR1 and CDR2: SGHDN, FVKESK. The CDR3 loop reads CASSQTDRDNYEQYF. The CDR3 bases are TGTGCCAGCAGCCAAACTGACCGGGACAATTACGAGCAGTACTTC.

This sequence joins TRBV12-3 or TRBV12-4 and TRBJ2-2; TRBD2 is a possible D gene (6 bases). V lost 7 bases and J 2 bases, leaving 14 bases between the germline ends. The CDR3 covers 15 residues. The CDR3 loop is CASTLWRANTGELFF. CDR3 bases: TGTGCCAGCACCCTTTGGAGGGCCAACACCGGGGAGCTGTTTTTT.

This chain links TRBV20-1 with TRBJ1-2, with D unclear. V was shortened by 0 bases and J by 8 bases, with 13 bases between the two germline ends. The CDR3 is 13 residues long. Germline-derived CDR1 and CDR2 are DFQATT and SNEGSKA (reference sequence). The CDR3: CSARDLGPRGYTF. CDR3 DNA sequence: TGCAGTGCTAGAGATCTGGGTCCCCGCGGCTACACCTTC.

The chain has TRBV7-9 and TRBJ2-2; D gene unclear. The germline gives CDR1 SEHNR, CDR2 FQNEAQ (reference sequence). The CDR3 is made up of 13 amino acids. V was pared by 0 bases and J by 7 bases, with 6 bases between. CDR3 amino acids: CASSLAGFGELFF. The CDR3 nucleotides read TGTGCCAGCAGCTTAGCAGGGTTCGGGGAGCTGTTTTTT.